This TCR beta chain was identified during a study of human T cells and chemical hapten exposure. Turning to the study itself: TCR yields per sample varied mostly from small pooled library volume differences.

Germline V gene sequence: CDR1 SGHNT, CDR2 YENEEA. Trimming cost V 0 bases and J 3 bases; bases outside gene matches: 0. This CDR3 is 15 amino acids long. Single cDNA molecules in the library carried unique molecular identifiers attached during preparation. Per the original data handling: Samples contained a median of approximately 100,000 TCRs, with a range of roughly 23,224 to 700,000. Each CDR3 protein is one row after TCRdb ran MiXCR on the 5' RACE reads. These V and J calls originate from TCRdb's pipeline instead of the authors' own analysis. The sample has about 81,000 distinct CDR3 sequences; approximately 8% are singletons. Unfractionated whole blood served as the source for total RNA extraction. In its sample, this clonotype was seen a few times.

The V call is TRBV11-3, the J call TRBJ2-1; 9 bases fit TRBD2. The source of this sequence is a male donor in good health. The CDR3 protein is CASSLDSGSYNEQFF. In nucleotides, the CDR3 is TGTGCCAGCAGCTTAGATAGCGGGAGCTACAATGAGCAGTTCTTC. Variable domain in full (rest from reference TRBV11-3 and TRBJ2-1): EAGVVQSPRYKIIEKKQPVAFWCNPISGHNTLYWYLQNLGQGPELLIRYENEEAVDDSQLPKDRFSAERLKGVDSTLKIQPAELGDSAVYLCASSLDSGSYNEQFFGPGTRLTVL.